This T cell receptor (beta chain) was identified in a study of T cells after yellow fever vaccination. Study information: Preparation of fractions with low cell numbers was performed using SMART-Seq v4 Ultra Low Input. Study-level points and caveats: The booster response re-showed most primary clones: approximately 95% CD4, approximately 90% CD8.

This CDR3 has 15 amino acids. With 0 bases removed from V and 1 base from J, the gap between germline ends came to 11 bases. The germline gives CDR1 SGHKS, CDR2 YYEKEE (reference sequence). 5'RACE template switching produced TCR cDNA carrying a universal primer site and UMIs. In TCRdb, the 5' RACE reads were re-called with MiXCR into one record per CDR3 protein. The sample has some 670,000 distinct CDR3 sequences, more than 9% seen once. There are a few counts of this clonotype. Antigen: not known. The input for sequencing was PBMCs, taken on the day of the yellow fever booster vaccination. V and J are TRBV5-5 and TRBJ2-7; no clear D. This receptor was obtained from a man aged 25 to 40 who received the YFV17D yellow fever vaccine. CDR3 residues: CASSLGRPLSYEQYF. For the CDR3, the DNA is TGTGCCAGCAGCTTGGGACGGCCACTTTCCTACGAGCAGTACTTC.